The rows below give T cell receptor beta chains drawn from one sample of a study of OX40 agonist ivuxolimab in advanced cancers. Using immunoSEQ multiplex PCR, the repertoire was profiled, and TCRdb retains in-frame clones only, with some absent. This table holds under 65,000 clones, approximately 90% found once. The specimen was CD4+ or CD8+ T cells sorted from blood, collected in a trial of the OX40 agonist ivuxolimab. The receptors shown here come from an adult with an advanced solid tumor such as melanoma, head and neck, liver or kidney cancer. Both conserved end residues are part of each CDR3.

CDR3: CASSSTGPSPEQYF
V: TRBV5-8
length: 14

CDR3: CASSRTTGGLDGYTF
V: TRBV14
length: 15

CDR3: CASSTGGSYNEQFF
V: TRBV6-5
length: 14

CDR3: CASSATSGGVDTQYF
V: TRBV9
length: 15

CDR3: CASSVTGELFF
V: TRBV28
length: 11

CDR3: CASSPDRDRATDGYTF
V: TRBV5-1
length: 16

CDR3: CASSLRGGTGELFF
V: TRBV7-2
length: 14

CDR3: CASSLEGPGLADTGELFF
V: TRBV5-6
length: 18

CDR3: CASSLTTVGEQYF
V: TRBV11-2
length: 13

CDR3: CASSLKGGGYGYTF
V: TRBV27
length: 14

CDR3: CASSLGASGGEVGTDTQYF
V: TRBV27
length: 19

CDR3: CASSGNRDEDYGYTF
V: TRBV4-1
length: 15

CDR3: CASSHTVVASETQYF
V: TRBV7-6
length: 15

CDR3: CASSLRLDEQYF
V: TRBV5-1
length: 12

CDR3: CASSYWGGNEQFF
V: TRBV13
length: 13

CDR3: CASSHRGTTEAFF
V: TRBV4-1
length: 13

CDR3: CASSPSGTGDGYTF
V: TRBV6-5
length: 14

CDR3: CAWSNTGELFF
V: TRBV30
length: 11

CDR3: CASSLGQGFRTEAFF
V: TRBV27
length: 15

CDR3: CASSWGVNTEAFF
V: TRBV19
length: 13

CDR3: CASSIVHGELFF
V: TRBV19
length: 12

CDR3: CAGDSGDQETQYF
V: TRBV2
length: 13

CDR3: CASSYGASTDTQYF
V: TRBV6-5
length: 14

CDR3: CASSLALGPGDTQYF
V: TRBV7-6
length: 15

CDR3: CASSPGPSYEQYF
V: TRBV19
length: 13

CDR3: CASRGGTSGVGEQFF
V: TRBV6-5
length: 15

CDR3: CASSRTQLGGRASEAFF
V: TRBV4-1
length: 17

CDR3: CASSPDRERGTEAFF
V: TRBV18
length: 15

CDR3: CASSLSGPETQQYF
V: TRBV6-1
length: 14

CDR3: CASSPGREFPGELFF
V: TRBV7-9
length: 15

CDR3: CASSELLGGLLNTEAFF
V: TRBV14
length: 17

CDR3: CASSYGGGLTGELFF
V: TRBV6-5
length: 15

CDR3: CASSPGNYGYTF
V: TRBV11-2
length: 12

CDR3: CASSRGGDLYEQYF
V: TRBV19
length: 14

CDR3: CASSLTGNTEAFF
V: TRBV9
length: 13

CDR3: CASSQGTSGGYEQYF
V: TRBV4-2
length: 15

CDR3: CASSLDASWGNGSPLHF
V: TRBV5-6
length: 17

CDR3: CASRDRASYEQYF
V: TRBV27
length: 13

CDR3: CASSLELGFWYEQYF
V: TRBV5-5
length: 15

CDR3: CASSIDSQARQPQHF
V: TRBV19
length: 15

CDR3: CAGYRAGDVVDTQYF
V: TRBV7-2
length: 15

CDR3: CASTLNRDRGEKLFF
V: TRBV28
length: 15

CDR3: CASSKLTGGGKEYF
V: TRBV21-1
length: 14

CDR3: CSVGDRDTEAFF
V: TRBV29-1
length: 12

CDR3: CASSGRGTTDTQYF
V: TRBV2
length: 14

CDR3: CASSLGDRAVQPQHF
V: TRBV11-3
length: 15

CDR3: CAISKTGQGANQPQHF
V: TRBV10-3
length: 16

CDR3: CASSLTGGDTEAFF
V: TRBV28
length: 14

CDR3: CASSGGLFRGEQFF
V: TRBV14
length: 14

CDR3: CASSLGAGGILNEQFF
V: TRBV7-6
length: 16

CDR3: CASSARAHPSYTF
V: TRBV6-1
length: 13

CDR3: CASSEWEGSYEQYF
V: TRBV10-1
length: 14

CDR3: CASSEYFRVEEADTQYF
V: TRBV25-1
length: 17